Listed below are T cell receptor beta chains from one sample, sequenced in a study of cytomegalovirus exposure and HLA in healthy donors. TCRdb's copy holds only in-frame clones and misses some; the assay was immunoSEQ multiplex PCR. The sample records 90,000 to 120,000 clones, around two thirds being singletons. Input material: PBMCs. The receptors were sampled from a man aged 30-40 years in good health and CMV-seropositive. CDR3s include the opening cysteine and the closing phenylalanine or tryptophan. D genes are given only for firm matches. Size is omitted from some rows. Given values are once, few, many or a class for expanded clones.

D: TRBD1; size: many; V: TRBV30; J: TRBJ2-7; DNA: TGTGCCTGGAGTGTTACCACGGGACAGTCCGAACCCTACGAGCAGTACTTC; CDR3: CAWSVTTGQSEPYEQYF
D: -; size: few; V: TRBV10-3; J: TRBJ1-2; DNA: TGTGCCATCAGTGAGTCCAGTAAAGAAGGCTACACCTTC; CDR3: CAISESSKEGYTF
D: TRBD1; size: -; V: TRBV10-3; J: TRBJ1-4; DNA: TGTGCCACGGGACAGGGGGCGAGTGAAAAACTGTTTTTT; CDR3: CATGQGASEKLFF
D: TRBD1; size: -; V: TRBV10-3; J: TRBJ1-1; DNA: TGTGCCATCAGTGCGGACAGGGCTCATACTGAAGCTTTCTTT; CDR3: CAISADRAHTEAFF
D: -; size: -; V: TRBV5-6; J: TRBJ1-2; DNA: TGTGCCAGCAGCCTGCAGGGAGGAGGCTATGGCTACACCTTC; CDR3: CASSLQGGGYGYTF
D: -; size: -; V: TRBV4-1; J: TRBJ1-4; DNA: TGCGCCAGCAGCCAAGAAACAGCCTATAATGAAAAACTGTTTTTT; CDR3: CASSQETAYNEKLFF
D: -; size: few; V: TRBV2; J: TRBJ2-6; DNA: TGTGCCAGCAGCGGGGGACAGTCTAGCTCTGGGGCCAACGTCCTGACTTTC; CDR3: CASSGGQSSSGANVLTF
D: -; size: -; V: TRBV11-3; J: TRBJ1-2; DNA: TGTGCCAGCTCGTGGACATCCTATGGCTACACCTTC; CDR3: CASSWTSYGYTF
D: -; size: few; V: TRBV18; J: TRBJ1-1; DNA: TGTGCCAGCTCACCAAAGACTGGGGGCGCTGAAGCTTTCTTT; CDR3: CASSPKTGGAEAFF
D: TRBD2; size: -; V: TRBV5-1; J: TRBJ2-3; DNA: TGCGCCAGCATTTGGAGCGGGGGCACAGATACGCAGTATTTT; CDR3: CASIWSGGTDTQYF
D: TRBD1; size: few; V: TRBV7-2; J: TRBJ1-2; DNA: TGTGCCAGCAGCACCAGGACAGGGGACGGCTACACCTTC; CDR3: CASSTRTGDGYTF
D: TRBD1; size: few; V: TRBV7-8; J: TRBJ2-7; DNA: TGTGCCAGCAGCTGGGGACAGGGAAGATCCGAGCAGTACTTC; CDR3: CASSWGQGRSEQYF
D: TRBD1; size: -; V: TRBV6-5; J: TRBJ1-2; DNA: TGTGCCAGCAGCGCGGACAGGACTGGGGGCTACACCTTC; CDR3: CASSADRTGGYTF
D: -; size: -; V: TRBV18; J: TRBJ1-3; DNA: TGTGCCAGCTCACCACGGGGCGGCCCCTCTGGAAACACCATATATTTT; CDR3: CASSPRGGPSGNTIYF
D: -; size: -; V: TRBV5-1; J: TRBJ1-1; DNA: TGCGCCAGCAGCTCGGACGGGGGGTATGAAGCTTTCTTT; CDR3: CASSSDGGYEAFF
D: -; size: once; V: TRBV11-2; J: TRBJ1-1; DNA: TGTGCCAGCAGCCGAGCCCGGGACTTAGGTGAAGCTTTCTTT; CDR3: CASSRARDLGEAFF
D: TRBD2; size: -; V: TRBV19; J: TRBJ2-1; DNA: TGTGCCAGTACTTACGGGGGGGCCTACAATGAGCAGTTCTTC; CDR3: CASTYGGAYNEQFF
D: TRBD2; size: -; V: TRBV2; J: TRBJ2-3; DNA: TGTGCCAGCAGTGAGGGGCTTAGCGGGGGCACAGATACGCAGTATTTT; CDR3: CASSEGLSGGTDTQYF
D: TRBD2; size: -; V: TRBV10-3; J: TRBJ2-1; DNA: TGTGCCATCAGGGGGACTAGCGAGGGTGAGCAGTTCTTC; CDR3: CAIRGTSEGEQFF
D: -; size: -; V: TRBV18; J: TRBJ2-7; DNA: TGTGCCAGCTCACGGCCAGAGGATCCTTTATACGAGCAGTACTTC; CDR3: CASSRPEDPLYEQYF
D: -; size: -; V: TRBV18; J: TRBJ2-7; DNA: TGTGCCAGCTCACCGGGGGCCCACGAGCAGTACTTC; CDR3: CASSPGAHEQYF
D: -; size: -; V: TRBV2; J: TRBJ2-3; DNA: TGTGCCAGCAGTGTTCCAGCGGAAAGCACAGATACGCAGTATTTT; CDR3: CASSVPAESTDTQYF
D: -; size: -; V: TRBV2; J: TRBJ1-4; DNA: TGTGCCAGCATGGGGGCACATGCTAATGAAAAACTGTTTTTT; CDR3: CASMGAHANEKLFF
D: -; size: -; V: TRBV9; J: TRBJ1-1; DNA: TGTGCCAGCAGATGGGCAGTGAACACTGAAGCTTTCTTT; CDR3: CASRWAVNTEAFF
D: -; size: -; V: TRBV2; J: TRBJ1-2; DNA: TGTGCCAGCGGGCGGGGGTATGGCTACACCTTC; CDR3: CASGRGYGYTF
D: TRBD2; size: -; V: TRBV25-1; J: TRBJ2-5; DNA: TGTGCCAGCAGTGAACGACTAGCGGGGGGGCAAGAGACCCAGTACTTC; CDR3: CASSERLAGGQETQYF
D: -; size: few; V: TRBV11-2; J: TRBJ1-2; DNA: TGTGCCAGCGCAGGGGACGGTCTCTATGGCTACACCTTC; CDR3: CASAGDGLYGYTF
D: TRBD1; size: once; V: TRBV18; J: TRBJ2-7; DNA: TGTGCCAGCTCACCAGGGACAGGGCAAGGCTACGAGCAGTACTTC; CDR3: CASSPGTGQGYEQYF
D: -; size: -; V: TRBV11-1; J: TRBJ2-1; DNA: TGTGCCAGCAGCTTATCGTCCTACAATGAGCAGTTCTTC; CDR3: CASSLSSYNEQFF
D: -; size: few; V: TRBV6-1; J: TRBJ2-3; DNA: TGTGCCAGCAATAGACAGGTGGGAGATACGCAGTATTTT; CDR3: CASNRQVGDTQYF
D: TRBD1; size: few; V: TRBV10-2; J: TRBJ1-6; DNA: TGCGCCAGCGCGGGACAGGAGAATTCACCCCTCCACTTT; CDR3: CASAGQENSPLHF
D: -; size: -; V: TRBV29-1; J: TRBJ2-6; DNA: TGCAGCGTTGAAGAGAAACAGGGTATATCGGTGTTTGGGGCCAACGTCCTGACTTTC; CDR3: CSVEEKQGISVFGANVLTF